This passage covers 32 T cell receptor beta chains from one sample sequenced in a study of cytomegalovirus exposure and HLA in healthy donors. Profiled with immunoSEQ multiplex PCR; TCRdb holds only in-frame clones, not every one. The table shows 300,000 or so clones, with roughly 88% occurring only once. Sequencing was performed on PBMCs. These receptors all stem from a man aged 25-45 years in good health and CMV-seronegative.

The chain couples TRBV4-1 to TRBJ2-7, with 9 bases that match TRBD2. V lost 3 bases, J lost 4 bases, and 4 bases stayed unmatched. Germline CDR1 is MGHRA and CDR2 is YSYEKL. CDR3 length: 14 amino acids. The CDR3 sequence: CASSQASGVYEQYF. For the CDR3, the DNA is TGCGCCAGCAGCCAGGCTAGCGGGGTATACGAGCAGTACTTC.

The chain carries TRBV7-2 and TRBJ2-3; 7 bases are a match to TRBD2. Germline CDR1 is SGHTA and CDR2 is FQGNSA. This CDR3 is built from 17 residues. V gave up 2 bases and J gave up 0 bases; unmatched junction bases: 8. This CDR3 reads CASSLRRGIASTDTQYF. CDR3 sequence (DNA): TGTGCCAGCAGCTTACGGCGGGGGATCGCTAGCACAGATACGCAGTATTTT.

The CDR3 region has the DNA TGTGCCAGCAGCCTTCTGGTGGGGGGGCGTACGCAGTATTTT. Its translation: CASSLLVGGRTQYF. The chain links TRBV9 to TRBJ2-3; D may be TRBD2 (7 bases). Germline V gives CDR1 SGDLS, CDR2 YYNGEE. CDR3 size: 14 residues. The V and J ends lost 4 bases and 8 bases respectively, with 17 bases between them.

The chain employs TRBV7-5 and TRBJ2-2; the table's D call TRBD1 went unverified against the DNA. TRBV7-5 is shown as a pseudogene. This CDR3 spans 19 amino acids. CDR3 residues: CARSLGIFGGQGNTGELFF. CDR3 nucleotide sequence: TGTGCCAGAAGCTTAGGGATTTTTGGGGGACAGGGGAACACCGGGGAGCTGTTTTTT.

The rearrangement links TRBV7-6 to TRBJ2-3; TRBD1 matches at 8 bases. The CDR3 spans 17 residues. The trim removed 4 bases at V and 1 base at J, leaving 10 bases unmatched. Per germline, CDR1 SGHVS and CDR2 FNYEAQ. The CDR3 sequence: CASSSRSTGAGTDTQYF. The CDR3 nucleotides are TGTGCCAGCAGCTCTCGGTCGACAGGGGCGGGCACAGATACGCAGTATTTT.

The chain carries TRBV15 and TRBJ1-4, with a tentative D call TRBD1 (5 bases). With 0 bases removed from V and 4 bases from J, the gap between germline ends came to 12 bases. The CDR3 has 16 residues. The V gene's germline CDR1 is LNHNV and CDR2 YYDKDF (reference sequence). DNA for the CDR3: TGTGCCACCAGCAGAGACGGGAGGGACTTTAATGAAAAACTGTTTTTT. As protein: CATSRDGRDFNEKLFF.

The gene calls are TRBV5-1 and TRBJ1-2, with D unresolved. CDR1 is SGHRS and CDR2 is YFSETQ in the germline V gene. There are 13 residues in the CDR3. Trimming left V 0 bases short and J 3 bases short, with 6 bases between. The CDR3 loop is CASSLVSDYGYTF. As DNA, the CDR3 is TGCGCCAGCAGCTTGGTTTCCGACTATGGCTACACCTTC.

The chain employs TRBV5-1 and TRBJ1-4; the match to TRBD1 covers 8 bases. The CDR3 has 15 amino acids. Looked up from germline, CDR1 is SGHRS and CDR2 is YFSETQ. With V trimmed by 7 bases and J by 6 bases, 11 bases remained unmatched. This chain's CDR3 is CASGDRGDSDEKLFF. In DNA form, the CDR3 reads TGCGCCAGCGGCGACAGGGGTGATTCGGATGAAAAACTGTTTTTT.

The J gene is TRBJ1-2, the V gene TRBV5-5; possibly TRBD1 for D (5 bases). The CDR3 is 14 residues long. CDR1 and CDR2 from the germline V gene are SGHKS and YYEKEE (reference sequence). The V end was cut by 2 bases, the J end by 2 bases, with 10 bases between. The DNA for the CDR3 is TGTGCCAGCAGCTTCGACAGTTCCAACTATGGCTACACCTTC. Its protein product is CASSFDSSNYGYTF.

The rearrangement uses TRBV6-4 and TRBJ2-3; 8 bases are a match to TRBD2. The CDR3 has 16 residues. CDR1 and CDR2 from the germline V gene are MRHNA and SNTAGT. V lost 2 bases and J lost 5; bases outside the gene matches: 9. DNA for the CDR3: TGTGCCAGCAGTGACGTACCGGGGGGGCCCGGAGATACGCAGTATTTT. This codes for CASSDVPGGPGDTQYF.

The chain recombines TRBV5-1 with TRBJ1-4; 9 positions match TRBD1. The CDR3 runs to 17 residues. Germline CDR1 is SGHRS and CDR2 is YFSETQ. After removal of 4 bases from V and 2 bases from J, the junction contained 9 bases not matched to a gene. The CDR3 here is CASSQGRTGATNEKLFF. The CDR3 DNA sequence: TGCGCCAGCAGCCAGGGGAGGACAGGGGCGACTAATGAAAAACTGTTTTTT.

The V and J genes are TRBV11-2 and TRBJ2-3; 11 bases map to TRBD2. CDR1 and CDR2 from the germline V gene are SGHAT and FQNNGV. J gave up 4 bases and V 1 base, and 1 base lay outside the gene matches. The CDR3 covers 15 residues. The CDR3 nucleotides read TGTGCCAGCAGCTTAGTTAGCGGGGGGGCAGATACGCAGTATTTT. This codes for CASSLVSGGADTQYF.

Here the CDR3 reads CASSQVYRESLDTQYF. The DNA of the CDR3 is TGCGCCAGCAGCCAAGTCTACAGGGAATCGTTAGATACGCAGTATTTT. This chain connects TRBV4-1 to TRBJ2-3; possible D gene TRBD1, 6 bases. Germline-derived CDR1 and CDR2 are MGHRA and YSYEKL. The CDR3 is 16 residues long. Trimming left V 1 base short and J 5 bases short, with 16 bases between.

CDR3 nucleotides: TGTGCCAGCAGCCCCCACGGGTCGGGGGGTGGCTACACCTTC. Translated: CASSPHGSGGGYTF. The gene calls are TRBV6-5 and TRBJ1-2; a weak D match, TRBD1 (5 bases). The CDR3 covers 14 residues. Trimming took 6 bases from V and 7 from J, leaving 18 bases between them. Germline CDR1 reads MNHEY; CDR2 reads SVGAGI.

The chain has TRBV7-9 and TRBJ2-5; D is possibly TRBD2 (6 bases). CDR1 is SEHNR, CDR2 FQNEAQ, per germline (reference sequence). V dropped 4 bases and J dropped 4 bases, with 16 bases sitting between them. The CDR3 is made up of 15 amino acids. CDR3 sequence reads: CASSYTAGDSETQYF. The CDR3 DNA reads TGTGCCAGCAGCTATACAGCTGGGGACTCAGAGACCCAGTACTTC.

The chain joins TRBV7-6 to TRBJ1-1; D not certain. The germline V gene encodes CDR1 SGHVS and CDR2 FNYEAQ. The CDR3 runs 16 residues. Trimming left V 7 bases short and J 1 base short, with 19 bases between. The CDR3 DNA follows: TGTGCCAGCACCTTCTTGGTCGGAGCCTCGAACACTGAAGCTTTCTTT. Translating it yields CASTFLVGASNTEAFF. Filled out from reference TRBV7-6 and TRBJ1-1, the complete variable domain reads GAGVSQSPRYKVTKRGQDVALRCDPISGHVSLYWYRQALGQGPEFLTYFNYEAQQDKSGLPNDRFSAERPEGSISTLTIQRTEQRDSAMYRCASTFLVGASNTEAFFGQGTRLTVV.

This rearrangement joins TRBV5-6 to TRBJ2-1; D is possibly TRBD2 (5 bases). Germline V CDR1 and CDR2: SGHDT, YYEEEE. Trimming took 4 bases from V and 7 from J, leaving 12 bases between them. This CDR3 is 13 amino acids long. Written as DNA, the CDR3 is TGTGCCAGCAGCGTAGAACTAGGAAATGAGCAGTTCTTC. Its protein is CASSVELGNEQFF.

This chain uses TRBV6-1 with TRBJ2-7, with 9 positions matching TRBD2. The CDR3 has 15 residues. The J segment lost 6 bases and the V segment lost 7 bases, leaving 13 bases of the junction unmatched. Germline CDR1 reads MNHNS; CDR2 reads SASEGT. The CDR3, as DNA: TGTGCCAGCACCCTACCTGGGCTAGCGGGGCCCGAGCAGTACTTC. Protein sequence: CASTLPGLAGPEQYF.

The chain uses TRBV11-2 and TRBJ2-7, with TRBD2 identical over 11 bases. The germline V gene encodes CDR1 SGHAT and CDR2 FQNNGV. V gave up 3 bases and J gave up 3 bases; unmatched junction bases: 10. The CDR3 runs to 17 residues. The CDR3 bases are TGTGCCAGCAGCTTCCATCTAGCGGGGGGCAAAATCTACGAGCAGTACTTC. It encodes CASSFHLAGGKIYEQYF.

The rearrangement joins TRBV6-5 to TRBJ2-7; TRBD2 matches 8 bases. V shed 1 base and J 4 bases; nucleotides not matched to a gene: 9. This CDR3 has 16 amino acids. Germline V CDR1 and CDR2: MNHEY, SVGAGI. The CDR3 DNA sequence: TGTGCCAGCAGTTACTTCAGCGGGGGCCCAACTTACGAGCAGTACTTC. This gives the protein CASSYFSGGPTYEQYF.

The rearrangement links TRBV4-1 to TRBJ1-2, with D possibly being TRBD1 (5 bases). Germline V lookup: CDR1 MGHRA, CDR2 YSYEKL. This CDR3 is built from 14 residues. V was pared by 0 bases and J by 5 bases, with 10 bases between. CDR3 bases: TGCGCCAGCAGCCAAGAGGGGGGTCGGTATGGCTACACCTTC. This codes for CASSQEGGRYGYTF.

V is TRBV7-9 and J is TRBJ1-3; D is ambiguous. This CDR3 comprises 13 residues. The V gene lost 4 bases and the J gene lost 3 bases, with 7 bases spanning the gap. Per germline, CDR1 SEHNR and CDR2 FQNEAQ (reference sequence). CDR3 loop: CASSSGVGNTIYF. CDR3 coding DNA: TGTGCCAGCAGCTCCGGGGTTGGAAACACCATATATTTT.

The genes are TRBV7-2 and TRBJ1-4; D unresolved. V was clipped by 5 bases and J by 7 bases, with 14 bases between them. Germline V gene sequence: CDR1 SGHTA, CDR2 FQGNSA. The CDR3 spans 14 residues. This CDR3 reads CASSPGPGGEKLFF. CDR3 coding DNA: TGTGCCAGCAGCCCCGGACCCGGAGGTGAAAAACTGTTTTTT. The variable domain in full, with the rest retrieved from reference TRBV7-2 and TRBJ1-4, is GAGVSQSPSNKVTEKGKDVELRCDPISGHTALYWYRQSLGQGLEFLIYFQGNSAPDKSGLPSDRFSAERTGGSVSTLTIQRTQQEDSAVYLCASSPGPGGEKLFFGSGTQLSVL.

V usage is TRBV27 and J usage is TRBJ2-5; 8 nucleotides agree with TRBD1. V lost 3 bases and J lost 2; bases outside the gene matches: 11. CDR3 length: 17 amino acids. Germline V gene sequence: CDR1 MNHEY, CDR2 SMNVEV (reference sequence). The CDR3 loop is CASSFFSGQGGQETQYF. The CDR3 DNA sequence: TGTGCCAGCAGTTTCTTTTCTGGACAGGGTGGACAAGAGACCCAGTACTTC.

The gene calls are TRBV6-1 and TRBJ1-4; possibly TRBD1 for D (6 bases). V gave up 1 base and J gave up 2 bases, with 8 bases separating them. Germline V gives CDR1 MNHNS, CDR2 SASEGT. The CDR3 consists of 15 residues. CDR3 sequence (DNA): TGTGCCAGCAGTGAAGTTCAGGGGACTAATGAAAAACTGTTTTTT. Encoded protein: CASSEVQGTNEKLFF.

This chain uses TRBV2 with TRBJ1-5, with no clear D. V lost 3 bases to trimming and J lost 2 bases, with 8 bases between them. The CDR3 contains 14 residues. Germline-derived CDR1 and CDR2 are SNHLY and FYNNEI. The CDR3 nucleotides read TGTGCCAGCAGTGAGAATACGGGCAATCAGCCCCAGCATTTT. Amino acids: CASSENTGNQPQHF. Supplemented by reference TRBV2 and TRBJ1-5, the full variable domain reads EPEVTQTPSHQVTQMGQEVILRCVPISNHLYFYWYRQILGQKVEFLVSFYNNEISEKSEIFDDQFSVERPDGSNFTLKIRSTKLEDSAMYFCASSENTGNQPQHFGDGTRLSIL.

The CDR3 region has the DNA TGCGCCAGCAGCCCAGTGGCGGGGGACACTGAAGCTTTCTTT. Its translation is CASSPVAGDTEAFF. The J gene is TRBJ1-1, the V gene TRBV4-3; possibly TRBD1 for D (5 bases). The CDR3 spans 14 residues. Trimming removed 4 bases from V and 3 bases from J, with 12 bases in between. CDR1 LGHNA and CDR2 YSLEER come from the germline V gene.

J is TRBJ2-3 and V is TRBV11-3; 13 nucleotides align to TRBD2. Germline CDR1 reads SGHNT; CDR2 reads YENEEA. V was clipped by 3 bases and J by 6 bases; unmatched bases: 3. This CDR3 comprises 15 residues. In nucleotides, the CDR3 is TGTGCCAGCAGCTTGGGACTAGCGGGGTGGGATACGCAGTATTTT. It yields the protein CASSLGLAGWDTQYF.

The chain links TRBV25-1 to TRBJ1-4, with D perhaps matching TRBD1 (5 bases). The CDR3 spans 15 residues. Trimming stripped 6 bases from V and 6 bases from J, with 17 bases between. In germline, CDR1 is MGHDK, CDR2 SYGVNS. In DNA, the CDR3 is TGTGCCAGCAGCGGGGGGACGCAAAACTATGAAAAACTGTTTTTT. Its translation: CASSGGTQNYEKLFF.

The count of this clone is one. V and J are TRBV12-2 and TRBJ1-2; the table's D call, TRBD1, was not checked against the DNA. TRBV12-2 is a documented pseudogene. The CDR3 loop spans 13 amino acids. The CDR3 here is CASRSRGSYGYTF. CDR3 nucleotides: TGTGCAAGTCGCTCCAGGGGTAGCTATGGCTACACCTTC.

Comment on this clone: The same CDR3 also results from other DNA sequences found in this sample. V usage is TRBV9 and J usage is TRBJ1-1; D is possibly TRBD1 (5 bases). Trimming took off 0 bases at V and 4 bases at J, with 10 bases between the two ends. Germline loops: CDR1 SGDLS, CDR2 YYNGEE. CDR3 length equals 14 residues. The CDR3 region has the DNA TGTGCCAGCAGCGTAGGTCCGGGGGGCACTGAAGCTTTCTTT. It specifies CASSVGPGGTEAFF.

This clone was recorded a few times. The chain is built from TRBV18 and TRBJ2-1; a possible D gene is TRBD2 (5 bases). The V end was cut by 5 bases, the J end by 6 bases, with 8 bases between. The CDR3 is 12 amino acids. CDR1 and CDR2 (germline): KGHSH, LQKENI. CDR3 amino acids: CASSAEGNEQFF. CDR3 bases: TGTGCCAGCTCAGCAGAGGGCAATGAGCAGTTCTTC.